The 13 T cell receptor beta chains in this list originate from one sample, sequenced in a study of spatial heterogeneity in lung cancer. Study-level points and caveats: How many expanded intratumoral alpha and beta TCRs were present tracked the tumor mutation count, which was a count of nonsynonymous mutations.

The time point: sample taken at primary tumor resection. Each CDR3 protein is one row after TCRdb ran MiXCR on the 5' RACE reads. The sample has roughly 4,500 distinct CDR3 sequences, roughly 6.3% seen once. Their recognized antigens are unknown. The source was lung tumor tissue, collected at surgery. These receptors were obtained from a male donor with early-stage non-small cell lung cancer.

This clonotype is medium-sized. The gene calls are TRBV7-6 and TRBJ2-7; perhaps TRBD1 as D (6 bases). CDR1 SGHVS and CDR2 FNYEAQ come from the germline V gene. CDR3 size: 13 residues. Trimming cost V 5 bases and J 6 bases, with 14 bases left between them. CDR3 amino acids: CASSPTGLGEQYF. DNA of the CDR3: TGTGCCAGCAGCCCCACAGGGTTGGGCGAGCAGTACTTC.

This clonotype was observed at least ten times. This chain joins TRBV7-9 and TRBJ1-1; D uncertain. Germline V lookup: CDR1 SEHNR, CDR2 FQNEAQ (reference sequence). The length of the CDR3 is 12 residues. The V gene lost 8 bases and the J gene lost 8 bases, with 15 bases spanning the gap. The CDR3 DNA is TGTGCCAGCGGGCAGGTCCAAGGCGAAGCTTTCTTT. Translation: CASGQVQGEAFF.

The sample holds many counts of this clonotype. The V gene is TRBV20-1, the J gene TRBJ1-1; TRBD1 is a possible D gene (6 bases). Trimming removed 1 base from V and 6 bases from J, with 12 bases in between. Per germline, CDR1 DFQATT and CDR2 SNEGSKA (reference sequence). This CDR3 has 13 residues. CDR3 coding DNA: TGCAGTGCTAGAGCGAGGGGGAGAGCTGAAGCTTTCTTT. It encodes CSARARGRAEAFF.

By frequency in the sample, this clonotype is medium-sized. The CDR3 DNA is TGTGCCAGCAGTTTATCTGGGGCCAACGTCCTGACTTTC. Encoded protein: CASSLSGANVLTF. This chain uses TRBV27 with TRBJ2-6; D is ambiguous. Looked up from germline, CDR1 is MNHEY and CDR2 is SMNVEV (reference sequence). The V and J ends lost 0 bases and 3 bases respectively, with 0 bases between them. CDR3 size: 13 residues.

This clonotype is classed as medium-sized. The chain carries TRBV19 and TRBJ2-1; a weak D match, TRBD2 (5 bases). V gave up 4 bases and J gave up 5 bases, with 12 bases separating them. CDR3 length equals 14 residues. Germline CDR1 reads LNHDA; CDR2 reads SQIVND (reference sequence). The CDR3 here is CASSNVAFNNEQFF. The CDR3 DNA is TGTGCCAGTAGTAACGTAGCGTTCAACAATGAGCAGTTCTTC.

This clonotype was detected ten times or more. The chain recombines TRBV2 with TRBJ1-4; D remains unclear. The germline V and J ends were trimmed by 0 bases and 4 bases, with 9 bases remaining between them. The CDR3 has 15 amino acids. Germline values: CDR1 SNHLY, CDR2 FYNNEI. The CDR3 nucleotides read TGTGCCAGCAGTGAAGCGAAAGACTATAATGAAAAACTGTTTTTT. Its protein is CASSEAKDYNEKLFF. Filled out from reference TRBV2 and TRBJ1-4, the complete variable domain reads EPEVTQTPSHQVTQMGQEVILRCVPISNHLYFYWYRQILGQKVEFLVSFYNNEISEKSEIFDDQFSVERPDGSNFTLKIRSTKLEDSAMYFCASSEAKDYNEKLFFGSGTQLSVL.

By share of the sample, this clonotype is medium-sized. This chain uses TRBV5-1 with TRBJ2-2; D is possibly TRBD1 or TRBD2 (5 bases each). Germline CDR1 SGHRS, CDR2 YFSETQ. V dropped 8 bases and J dropped 1 base, with 12 bases sitting between them. This CDR3 is built from 14 residues. The CDR3 here is CASAGTLNTGELFF. CDR3 bases: TGCGCCAGTGCCGGGACCCTGAACACCGGGGAGCTGTTTTTT.

This clonotype was seen just once. The V gene is TRBV7-2, the J gene TRBJ2-3, with D possibly being TRBD2 (6 bases). CDR1 SGHTA and CDR2 FQGNSA come from the germline V gene. Trimming stripped 5 bases from V and 2 bases from J, with 14 bases between. This CDR3 is built from 15 residues. CDR3 bases: TGTGCCAGCAGCGGGGACTGGGATCCCACAGATACGCAGTATTTT. The encoded protein is CASSGDWDPTDTQYF.

This clonotype is categorized as medium-sized. The chain is built from TRBV6-5 and TRBJ2-7, with a possible D match to TRBD2 (7 bases). V lost 2 bases and J lost 5, with 10 bases in between. Germline V gene lookup returns CDR1 MNHEY and CDR2 SVGAGI. This CDR3 region has 13 residues. CDR3 in amino acids: CASSYRGAHEQYF. In nucleotides, the CDR3 is TGTGCCAGCAGTTACCGGGGGGCCCACGAGCAGTACTTC.

This clonotype is labeled as medium-sized. The chain uses TRBV5-1 and TRBJ1-4; weak D call: TRBD1 (6 bases). In germline, CDR1 is SGHRS, CDR2 YFSETQ. V was shortened by 0 bases and J by 8 bases, with 11 bases between the two germline ends. CDR3 length: 14 amino acids. CDR3 sequence reads: CASSLDRAYEKLFF. The CDR3 region has the DNA TGCGCCAGCAGCTTGGACAGGGCGTACGAAAAACTGTTTTTT.

This sequence joins TRBV30 and TRBJ1-5, with 11 bases that match TRBD1. Germline values: CDR1 GTSNPN, CDR2 SVGIG (reference sequence). V shed 5 bases, J shed 6 bases, and the junction held 9 bases outside the gene matches. The CDR3 consists of 15 residues. DNA of the CDR3: TGTGCCTGGTCCTACTGGGGACAGGGGGGTCAGCCCCAGCATTTT. Encoded protein: CAWSYWGQGGQPQHF. Full variable domain (missing parts from reference TRBV30 and TRBJ1-5): SQTIHQWPATLVQPVGSPLSLECTVEGTSNPNLYWYRQAAGRGLQLLFYSVGIGQISSEVPQNLSASRPQDRQFILSSKKLLLSDSGFYLCAWSYWGQGGQPQHFGDGTRLSIL.

This clonotype was picked up many times. This chain uses TRBV12-3 or TRBV12-4 with TRBJ1-3; possible D gene TRBD1, 5 bases. This CDR3 comprises 14 residues. Trimming took 5 bases from V and 2 from J, leaving 10 bases between them. DNA for the CDR3: TGTGCCAGCAGTCCTCAGGGTGCTGGAAACACCATATATTTT. Translation gives CASSPQGAGNTIYF.

Many counts were recorded for this clonotype. The chain has TRBV7-8 and TRBJ1-1; 7 positions agree with TRBD1. Trimming cost V 3 bases and J 4 bases; bases outside gene matches: 5. Germline loops: CDR1 SGHVS, CDR2 FQNEAQ. This CDR3 contains 14 residues. The CDR3 here is CASSFGTARTEAFF. The CDR3 bases are TGTGCCAGCAGCTTCGGGACAGCCCGCACTGAAGCTTTCTTT. Filled out from reference TRBV7-8 and TRBJ1-1, the complete variable domain reads GAGVSQSPRYKVAKRGQDVALRCDPISGHVSLFWYQQALGQGPEFLTYFQNEAQLDKSGLPSDRFFAERPEGSVSTLKIQRTQQEDSAVYLCASSFGTARTEAFFGQGTRLTVV.